Listed here are 8 T cell receptor beta chains from one sample, sequenced in a study of OX40 agonist ivuxolimab in advanced cancers. Sequencing was performed with immunoSEQ multiplex PCR; in TCRdb, only in-frame clones are kept and a portion is missing. This table holds approximately 39,000 clones, roughly 84% found once. This sample comprised CD4+ or CD8+ T cells sorted from blood, obtained in a trial of the OX40 agonist ivuxolimab. The receptors here all came from an adult with an advanced solid tumor such as melanoma, head and neck, liver or kidney cancer.

V usage is TRBV6-5 and J usage is TRBJ1-4; TRBD1 might be the D (6 bases). The germline V and J ends were trimmed by 5 bases and 0 bases, with 10 bases remaining between them. Per germline, CDR1 MNHEY and CDR2 SVGAGI. The CDR3 contains 15 residues. In DNA, the CDR3 is TGTGCCAGCAGTGGGGGCGTTGCAACTAATGAAAAACTGTTTTTT. Its protein product is CASSGGVATNEKLFF.

V is TRBV7-6 and J is TRBJ2-2, with 10 bases identical to TRBD2. This CDR3 comprises 15 residues. Germline V gives CDR1 SGHVS, CDR2 FNYEAQ. The ends lost 8 bases at V and 5 bases at J; junction bases unmatched: 8. The CDR3 loop reads CASSETSGPTGELFF. DNA of the CDR3: TGTGCCAGCTCGGAGACTAGCGGGCCTACCGGGGAGCTGTTTTTT.

This clone appeared a single time. The chain links TRBV2 to TRBJ2-1; D is unclear. Germline CDR1 reads SNHLY; CDR2 reads FYNNEI. The CDR3 is 12 amino acids. With 10 bases removed from V and 7 bases from J, the gap between germline ends came to 14 bases. The CDR3, as DNA: TGTGCCACCCCCGAGAGCGTAAATGAGCAGTTCTTC. Protein product: CATPESVNEQFF.

The V call is TRBV2, the J call TRBJ1-2; unclear D gene. Germline CDR1 is SNHLY and CDR2 is FYNNEI. Trimming pared 6 bases from V and 7 bases from J, leaving 15 bases between. This CDR3 comprises 13 residues. CDR3 nucleotides: TGTGCCAGCAGCGGCCAAGAAAAAGGTGGCTACACCTTC. It codes for CASSGQEKGGYTF.

In its sample, this clone is medium-sized. The V and J genes are TRBV7-6 and TRBJ2-4, with 7 bases aligning to TRBD1. The germline V gene has CDR1 SGHVS and CDR2 FNYEAQ. The CDR3 runs 13 residues. After removal of 4 bases from V and 5 bases from J, the junction contained 2 bases not matched to a gene. CDR3 loop: CASSSGTENIQYF. CDR3 DNA sequence: TGTGCCAGCAGCTCCGGGACAGAAAACATTCAGTACTTC.

This rearrangement joins TRBV11-2 to TRBJ2-3; D is undetermined. The ends were cut back, 3 bases at V and 2 bases at J, with 3 bases in the middle. CDR3 length: 12 amino acids. CDR1 and CDR2 (germline): SGHAT, FQNNGV. In DNA, the CDR3 is TGTGCCAGCAGCTTCCCCACAGATACGCAGTATTTT. Translated, it gives CASSFPTDTQYF.

The chain is built from TRBV7-2 and TRBJ2-6; D uncertain. Germline values: CDR1 SGHTA, CDR2 FQGNSA. V was pared by 4 bases and J by 0 bases, with 10 bases between. The CDR3 runs 16 residues. CDR3 protein: CASSSNYPSGANVLTF. The CDR3, as DNA: TGTGCCAGCAGCTCCAATTACCCCTCTGGGGCCAACGTCCTGACTTTC.

This clone was recorded only once. This rearrangement joins TRBV5-6 to TRBJ1-1, with D hard to call. Germline V gene sequence: CDR1 SGHDT, CDR2 YYEEEE. The length of the CDR3 is 14 residues. Trimming shortened V by 0 bases and J by 6 bases, and 12 bases separated the two germline ends. The CDR3 DNA is TGTGCCAGCAGCTTGGACAGCGAGAGCTCTGAAGCTTTCTTT. Translated: CASSLDSESSEAFF.